This T cell receptor beta chain comes out of a study of shared clonotypes between healthy human individuals. CD45RO-negative, CCR7-selected cells formed the naive CD8 fraction, which excluded terminally differentiated effector memory CD45RA+ cells. Clones were read by immunoSEQ multiplex PCR, and TCRdb kept only the in-frame ones, dropping some. The repertoire holds about 2.1 million clones, with roughly 95% as singletons. This receptor was taken from a man aged 18 to 29 in good health. Some clones in this sample may be carry-over from other donors' samples. The sample was naive CD8+ T cells from PBMCs.

The CDR3 protein is CAISHGTDGYNEQFF. The CDR3 nucleotides read TGTGCCATCAGTCACGGGACGGACGGATACAATGAGCAGTTCTTC. The rearrangement uses TRBV10-3 and TRBJ2-1, with D perhaps given as TRBD1 or TRBD2 (5 bases each). Germline V gives CDR1 ENHRY, CDR2 SYGVKD. Deletions cut 5 bases from V and 4 bases from J, with 15 bases between. The CDR3 is 15 amino acids.